The 25 T cell receptor beta chains listed next were all sequenced from one sample in a study of T cells in Graves' hyperthyroidism and ophthalmopathy. The source material, RNA transcripts, was used to amplify TCR beta CDR3 regions. HTBI primers drove first-round RT-PCR of the TCR CDR3. TCRdb fed the multiplex PCR reads into MiXCR, producing one record per CDR3 protein. Among 660,000 or so distinct CDR3 sequences listed, 45% were seen once. Sequencing was carried out using peripheral blood or thyroid tissue (not recorded which). The origin of the receptors is an adult man with Graves' disease, either hyperthyroidism or ophthalmopathy (not recorded which).

This clonotype was counted a few times. This sequence joins TRBV7-9 and TRBJ1-1, with 7 bases identical to TRBD1. V gave up 5 bases and J gave up 5 bases; unmatched junction bases: 11. Germline V gives CDR1 SEHNR, CDR2 FQNEAQ (reference sequence). The CDR3 spans 15 residues. The CDR3 sequence is CASSQDTGADTEAFF. The CDR3 DNA reads TGTGCCAGCAGCCAAGATACAGGGGCGGATACTGAAGCTTTCTTT.

This clonotype was observed at least ten times. The rearrangement links TRBV2 to TRBJ1-6; TRBD1 is a possible D gene (6 bases). The germline V gene has CDR1 SNHLY and CDR2 FYNNEI. CDR3 length equals 14 residues. V was cut by 5 bases and J by 9 bases, with 14 bases left in between. The CDR3, as DNA: TGTGCCAGCAGTTACAGGGAAGGGGGTTCACCCCTCCACTTT. Residues: CASSYREGGSPLHF. Looking up the rest from reference TRBV2 and TRBJ1-6 gives the full variable domain: EPEVTQTPSHQVTQMGQEVILRCVPISNHLYFYWYRQILGQKVEFLVSFYNNEISEKSEIFDDQFSVERPDGSNFTLKIRSTKLEDSAMYFCASSYREGGSPLHFGNGTRLTVT.

This clonotype was seen at least ten times. This chain uses TRBV2 with TRBJ2-2; D gene ambiguous. Germline CDR1 and CDR2: SNHLY and FYNNEI. Trimming removed 6 bases from V and 4 bases from J, with 9 bases in between. The CDR3 contains 13 residues. The CDR3 DNA follows: TGTGCCAGCAGCGTATCGTCCACCGGGGAGCTGTTTTTT. It translates to CASSVSSTGELFF.

The rearrangement uses TRBV7-9 and TRBJ1-6; 8 bases match TRBD1. CDR1 and CDR2 from the germline V gene are SEHNR and FQNEAQ (reference sequence). CDR3 length: 15 amino acids. J lost 6 bases, V lost 6 bases, and 7 bases had no gene match. The CDR3 DNA is TGTGCCAGCAGTTCTGGGGACAGGCTTAATTCACCCCTCCACTTT. It encodes CASSSGDRLNSPLHF.

The rearrangement uses TRBV6-4 and TRBJ2-7; 8 nucleotides line up with TRBD1. The V gene's germline CDR1 is MRHNA and CDR2 SNTAGT. This CDR3 has 15 amino acids. Germline trimming cut 5 bases from V and 7 bases from J; bases unmatched to any gene: 13. The CDR3 DNA reads as TGTGCCAGCAGTACCGGGACAGGAATCCCGAGAGAGCAGTACTTC. It specifies CASSTGTGIPREQYF.

The V and J genes are TRBV5-1 and TRBJ1-1; TRBD1 agrees at 11 bases. Germline CDR1 reads SGHRS; CDR2 reads YFSETQ. J gave up 6 bases and V 0 bases, and 7 bases lay outside the gene matches. This CDR3 is built from 16 residues. CDR3 amino acids: CASSLEEGQGVAEAFF. The CDR3 DNA reads as TGCGCCAGCAGCTTGGAGGAGGGACAGGGGGTTGCTGAAGCTTTCTTT.

This clonotype has a handful of counts. The chain uses TRBV9 and TRBJ1-1; D is unclear. From germline, CDR1 is SGDLS and CDR2 YYNGEE. CDR3 length: 13 amino acids. Trimming took off 2 bases at V and 1 base at J, with 6 bases between the two ends. As DNA, the CDR3 is TGTGCCAGCAGCGTTTCCACGAACACTGAAGCTTTCTTT. This translates into CASSVSTNTEAFF.

The CDR3 region is CSVDAGGTEAFF. CDR3 in DNA: TGCAGCGTTGATGCGGGAGGGACTGAAGCTTTCTTT. V gene TRBV29-1 combines with J gene TRBJ1-1; D is unclear. The germline V gene encodes CDR1 SQVTM and CDR2 ANQGSEA. The CDR3 is made up of 12 amino acids. V lost 3 bases, J lost 5 bases, and 10 bases lay in between.

The genes are TRBV15 and TRBJ1-6, with D maybe TRBD1 (6 bases). The CDR3 extends over 16 amino acids. Looked up from germline, CDR1 is LNHNV and CDR2 is YYDKDF (reference sequence). V was clipped by 0 bases and J by 8 bases, with 14 bases between them. CDR3 in amino acids: CATSRDGGPGDSPLHF. The CDR3 DNA is TGTGCCACCAGCAGAGATGGGGGGCCTGGGGATTCACCCCTCCACTTT.

This clonotype has just one count. The gene calls are TRBV13 and TRBJ1-5; D gene ambiguous. The CDR3 loop spans 15 amino acids. Germline CDR1 reads PRHDT; CDR2 reads FYEKMQ (reference sequence). Between the trimmed V and J ends, which lost 6 bases and 4 bases, there was a span of 16 bases. The CDR3 spells CASSFFWGKNQPQHF. The CDR3 DNA follows: TGTGCCAGCAGTTTCTTTTGGGGTAAGAATCAGCCCCAGCATTTT.

The genes are TRBV7-8 and TRBJ2-7; D unresolved. The V gene's germline CDR1 is SGHVS and CDR2 FQNEAQ. The length of the CDR3 is 16 residues. V was pared by 2 bases and J by 1 base, with 15 bases between. The CDR3 DNA follows: TGTGCCAGCAGCTTAACGGGTCGTACCTCTTCCTACGAGCAGTACTTC. The encoded protein is CASSLTGRTSSYEQYF.

This clonotype has at least ten counts. The genes are TRBV2 and TRBJ1-1; a possible D gene is TRBD1 (6 bases). The CDR3 covers 14 residues. The germline V and J ends were trimmed by 6 bases and 4 bases, with 15 bases remaining between them. Germline CDR1 is SNHLY and CDR2 is FYNNEI. The CDR3, as DNA: TGTGCCAGCAGCCCCAACAGGGTGGGCACTGAAGCTTTCTTT. This translates into CASSPNRVGTEAFF.

With respect to this clonotype: The final CDR3 position lacks the conserved phenylalanine or tryptophan, pointing to a likely read error. V usage is TRBV10-3 and J usage is TRBJ1-1, with TRBD1 identical over 9 bases. This CDR3 is built from 12 residues. The J segment lost 5 bases and the V segment lost 7 bases, leaving 2 bases of the junction unmatched. Germline-derived CDR1 and CDR2 are ENHRY and SYGVKD. The CDR3 sequence is CAITGTGTEAFL. CDR3 DNA: TGTGCCATCACCGGGACAGGGACTGAAGCTTTCCTT.

This chain joins TRBV29-1 and TRBJ2-7; D possibly uses TRBD1 or TRBD2 (5 bases each). Deletions cut 8 bases from V and 1 base from J, with 15 bases between. This CDR3 region has 13 residues. The germline V gene encodes CDR1 SQVTM and CDR2 ANQGSEA. The CDR3 bases are TGCAGCACCTTGATCGGGGCATCCTACGAGCAGTACTTC. It codes for CSTLIGASYEQYF.

This clonotype was seen at least ten times. The chain combines TRBV7-9 with TRBJ2-7, with 9 bases aligning to TRBD1. Germline lookup yields CDR1 SEHNR and CDR2 FQNEAQ (reference sequence). The V segment lost 4 bases and the J segment 7 bases; nucleotides outside the gene matches: 14. The CDR3 extends over 16 amino acids. For the CDR3, the DNA is TGTGCCAGCAGCTGGAATCACAGGACAGGGGATTATGAGCAGTACTTC. Protein product: CASSWNHRTGDYEQYF.

There are many counts of this clonotype. V and J are TRBV7-9 and TRBJ2-7, with no clear D. The germline CDR1 and CDR2 sequences are SEHNR and FQNEAQ (reference sequence). The V end lost 3 bases, the J end lost 4 bases, and 16 bases lay between the germline ends. The CDR3 spans 15 residues. CDR3 region: CASSFSGLDPYEQYF. As DNA, the CDR3 is TGTGCCAGCAGCTTTTCCGGGCTCGACCCGTACGAGCAGTACTTC.

The sample holds many counts of this clonotype. The chain combines TRBV29-1 with TRBJ1-1; TRBD1 matches at 7 bases. CDR3 length: 13 residues. V shed 4 bases and J 5 bases; nucleotides not matched to a gene: 7. The germline V gene has CDR1 SQVTM and CDR2 ANQGSEA. DNA for the CDR3: TGCAGCGTTGTGACAGGGCCAGAAACTGAAGCTTTCTTT. The encoded protein is CSVVTGPETEAFF.

This clonotype was counted only a few times. The conserved closing phenylalanine or tryptophan is absent in this CDR3, likely reflecting a read error. The CDR3 sequence is CSVEGRAAAGYTL. CDR3 DNA sequence: TGCAGCGTTGAAGGCAGGGCCGCAGCTGGCTACACCCTC. This rearrangement joins TRBV29-1 to TRBJ1-2; TRBD1 is a possible D gene (5 bases). The V gene lost 1 base and the J gene lost 7 bases, with 13 bases spanning the gap. This CDR3 has 13 residues. CDR1 and CDR2 from the germline V gene are SQVTM and ANQGSEA.

This clonotype appeared many times. This CDR3 is CASSLGLGGSNQPQHF. The DNA for the CDR3 is TGTGCCAGCAGCTTGGGCCTCGGGGGGAGCAATCAGCCCCAGCATTTT. The rearrangement joins TRBV7-8 to TRBJ1-5; a weak D match, TRBD1 (5 bases). The CDR3 sequence is 16 residues long. The ends were cut back, 3 bases at V and 1 base at J, with 13 bases in the middle. The germline V gene has CDR1 SGHVS and CDR2 FQNEAQ.

V is TRBV6-5 and J is TRBJ2-7; no firm D call. V shed 0 bases and J shed 3 bases, with 9 bases lying between them. Germline V gene lookup returns CDR1 MNHEY and CDR2 SVGAGI. The CDR3 spans 14 residues. The CDR3 DNA reads TGTGCCAGCAGTTACTCGAAGTCCAGCTACGAGCAGTACTTC. This codes for CASSYSKSSYEQYF.

This clonotype was seen more than once but under ten times. This sequence joins TRBV15 and TRBJ2-1, with 9 bases matching TRBD2. The V segment lost 5 bases and the J segment 9 bases; nucleotides outside the gene matches: 17. Germline CDR1 is LNHNV and CDR2 is YYDKDF (reference sequence). The CDR3 has 17 amino acids. CDR3 loop: CATSLNGGAGGPGEQFF. CDR3 in DNA: TGTGCCACCAGCCTTAACGGTGGGGCGGGAGGGCCAGGTGAGCAGTTCTTC.

The chain carries TRBV11-1 and TRBJ2-7, with TRBD1 matching over 10 bases. CDR3 length: 17 amino acids. Germline-derived CDR1 and CDR2 are SGHAT and FQDESV (reference sequence). With V trimmed by 3 bases and J by 3 bases, 11 bases remained unmatched. The CDR3 is CASSFLTGTGELYEQYF. For the CDR3, the DNA is TGTGCCAGCAGCTTTTTGACCGGGACAGGGGAACTCTACGAGCAGTACTTC.

This sequence joins TRBV6-4 and TRBJ2-7; no clear D gene. Germline V CDR1 and CDR2: MRHNA, SNTAGT. Trimming stripped 5 bases from V and 2 bases from J, with 19 bases between. The CDR3 contains 16 residues. CDR3 nucleotides: TGTGCCAGCAGTCCGAACAGACCGGCCAGGCCCTACGAGCAGTACTTC. Translating gives CASSPNRPARPYEQYF.

The rearrangement uses TRBV6-5 and TRBJ2-5; TRBD1 or TRBD2 may be the D gene (6 bases each). In germline, CDR1 is MNHEY, CDR2 SVGAGI. Between the trimmed V and J ends, which lost 4 bases and 9 bases, there was a span of 18 bases. This CDR3 is built from 14 residues. CDR3 sequence (DNA): TGTGCCAGCAGTTCCGGGGGCGCCGATCAGCCCCAGTACTTC. Encoded protein: CASSSGGADQPQYF.

This clonotype was seen ten or more times. The chain couples TRBV7-9 to TRBJ2-7, with D unresolved. Trimming shortened V by 5 bases and J by 6 bases, and 11 bases separated the two germline ends. The germline gives CDR1 SEHNR, CDR2 FQNEAQ (reference sequence). This CDR3 has 12 residues. CDR3 DNA sequence: TGTGCCAGCAGCCCCTCCGTGGGCGAGCAGTACTTC. Amino acids: CASSPSVGEQYF.